This T cell receptor beta chain was sequenced in a study of shared clonotypes between healthy human individuals. Germline V gives CDR1 MNHEY, CDR2 SMNVEV (reference sequence). V gave up 9 bases and J gave up 6 bases; unmatched junction bases: 12. There are 15 residues in the CDR3. Naive CD8 isolation took CD45RO-negative cells positively selected for CCR7 and excluded terminally differentiated effector memory CD45RA+ cells. Clones were sequenced by immunoSEQ multiplex PCR, and TCRdb holds only the in-frame ones, with some missing. The table shows about 1.9 million clones, with 90% to 95% occurring only once.

The chain carries TRBV27 and TRBJ2-2; TRBD1 agrees at 8 bases. This clonotype originated in a man aged 18 to 29 in good health. Some clones in this sample may be carry-over from other donors' samples. Sequencing used naive CD8+ T cells from PBMCs. The CDR3 coding sequence is TGTGCCAGTTTCAAACAGGGGGATGGCGCCGGGGAGCTGTTTTTT. It is translated as CASFKQGDGAGELFF.